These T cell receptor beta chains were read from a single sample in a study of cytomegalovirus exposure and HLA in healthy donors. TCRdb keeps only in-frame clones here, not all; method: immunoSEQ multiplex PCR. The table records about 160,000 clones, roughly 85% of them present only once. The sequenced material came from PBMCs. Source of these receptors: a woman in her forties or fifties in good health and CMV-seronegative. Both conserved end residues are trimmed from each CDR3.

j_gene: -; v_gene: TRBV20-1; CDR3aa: SARPLNEQY
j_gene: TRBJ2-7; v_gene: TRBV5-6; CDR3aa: ASSHSGTSGFEQY
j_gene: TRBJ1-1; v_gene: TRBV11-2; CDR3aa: ASSPDIEAF
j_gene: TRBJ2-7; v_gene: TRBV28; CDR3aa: ASHRDSYEQY
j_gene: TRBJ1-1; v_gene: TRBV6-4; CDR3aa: ASSSTVNTEAF
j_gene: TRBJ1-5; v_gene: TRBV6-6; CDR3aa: ASSYGGQGNQPQH
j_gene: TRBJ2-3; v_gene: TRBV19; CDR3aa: ASSPRAGGYTDTQY
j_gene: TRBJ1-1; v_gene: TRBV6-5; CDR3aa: ASSYGTGAGDTEAF
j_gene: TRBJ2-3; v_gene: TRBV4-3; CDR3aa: ASSHFPTSGGGDTQY
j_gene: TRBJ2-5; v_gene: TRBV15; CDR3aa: ATSRDRRGVPETQY
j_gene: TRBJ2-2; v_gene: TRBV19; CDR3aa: ASSIGRGVDTGELF
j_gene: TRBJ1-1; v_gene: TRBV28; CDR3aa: ASSPGGGRGTEAF
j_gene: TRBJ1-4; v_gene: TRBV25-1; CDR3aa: ASSEESHNEKLF
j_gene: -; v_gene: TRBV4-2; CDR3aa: ASSQMDHDYEQY
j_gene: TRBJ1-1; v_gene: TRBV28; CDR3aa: ASSGRDRAYREAF
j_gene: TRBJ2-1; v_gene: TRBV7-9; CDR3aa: ASSLRTSVYSYNEQF
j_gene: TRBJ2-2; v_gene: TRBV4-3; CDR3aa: ASSPRQGAVGELF
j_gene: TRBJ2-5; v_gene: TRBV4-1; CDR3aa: ASSPNPSGRTQY
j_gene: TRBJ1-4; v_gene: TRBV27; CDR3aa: ASSSLRGRTKYEKLF
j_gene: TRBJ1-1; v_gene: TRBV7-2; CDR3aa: ASSLARGYTEAF
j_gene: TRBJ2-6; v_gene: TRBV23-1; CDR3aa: ASSPRQGMSSGANVLT
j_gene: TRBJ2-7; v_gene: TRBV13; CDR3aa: ASSLSGGLAGGEQY
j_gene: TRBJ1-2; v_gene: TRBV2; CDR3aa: ASSVHYTNYGYT
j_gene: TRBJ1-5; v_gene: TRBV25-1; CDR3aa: ASSDWGTGGQPQH
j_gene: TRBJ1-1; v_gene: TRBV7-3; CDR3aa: ASSLQENTEAF
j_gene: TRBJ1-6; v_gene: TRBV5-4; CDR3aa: ASRLTGALSGSPLH
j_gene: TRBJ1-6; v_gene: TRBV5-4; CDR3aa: ASSPRQADNSPLH
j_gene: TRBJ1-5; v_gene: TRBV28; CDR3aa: ASSEITGDSNQPQH
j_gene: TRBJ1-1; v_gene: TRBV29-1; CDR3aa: SVIRTLNTEAF
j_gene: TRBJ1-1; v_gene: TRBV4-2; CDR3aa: ASSQEVGKTNTEAF
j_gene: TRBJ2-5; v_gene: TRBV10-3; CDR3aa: AIGREETQY
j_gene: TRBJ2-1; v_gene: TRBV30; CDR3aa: AWSVAPHNEQF
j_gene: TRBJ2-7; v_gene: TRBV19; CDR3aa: ASSKPGQGAYEQY
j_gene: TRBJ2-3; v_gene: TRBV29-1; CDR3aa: SVELSDTQY
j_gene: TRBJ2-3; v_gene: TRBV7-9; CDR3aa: ASSLRTSTDTQY
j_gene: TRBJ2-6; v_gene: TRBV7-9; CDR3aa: ASSLGGSGANVLT
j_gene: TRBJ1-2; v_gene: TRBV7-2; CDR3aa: ASSPLAGFGGIHGYT
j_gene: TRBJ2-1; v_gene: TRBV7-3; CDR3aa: ASSSNSLNEQF
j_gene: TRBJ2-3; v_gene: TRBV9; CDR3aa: ASSISGLTDTQY
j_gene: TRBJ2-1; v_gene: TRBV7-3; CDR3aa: ASSLTTSGVMNEQF
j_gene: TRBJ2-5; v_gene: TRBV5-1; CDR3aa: ASSLVGTLGGETQY
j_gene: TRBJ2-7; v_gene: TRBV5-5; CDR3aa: ASSLWVGSSYEQY
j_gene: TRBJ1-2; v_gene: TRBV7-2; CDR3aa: ASSPASDSFYGYT
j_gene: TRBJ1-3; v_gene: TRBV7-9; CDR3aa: ASSSDRAGNTIY
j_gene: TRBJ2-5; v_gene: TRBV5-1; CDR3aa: ASSFGVWEGPPGTQY
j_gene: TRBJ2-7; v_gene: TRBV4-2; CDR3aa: ASSRSGTGVYEQY
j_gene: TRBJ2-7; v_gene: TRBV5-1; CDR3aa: ASSFMGREPTTGEEQY
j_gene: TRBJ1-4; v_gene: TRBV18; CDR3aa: ASSDTVSEKLF
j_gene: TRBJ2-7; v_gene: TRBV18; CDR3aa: ASSPPGSGGSYEQY
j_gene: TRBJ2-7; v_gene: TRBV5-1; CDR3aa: ASSPTGTSGRVSEQY
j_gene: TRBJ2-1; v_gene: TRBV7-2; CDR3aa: ASSLGVLAGYNEQF
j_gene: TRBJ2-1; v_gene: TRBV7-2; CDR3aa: ASSSGAGRGSNEQF
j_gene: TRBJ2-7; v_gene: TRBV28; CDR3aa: ASSSSGQSSSYEQY
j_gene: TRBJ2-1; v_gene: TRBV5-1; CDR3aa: ASSFQFLRRSSYNEQF
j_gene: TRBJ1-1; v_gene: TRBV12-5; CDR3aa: ASGSTGGSAEAF
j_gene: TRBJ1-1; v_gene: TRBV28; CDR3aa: ASSSYRGTEAF
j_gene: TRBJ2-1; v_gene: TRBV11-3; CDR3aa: ASSLRQGNEQF